The clone carrying this T cell receptor beta chain has only one observation. Its specificity is unknown. The data originate from a study of graft-versus-host responses after intestinal transplantation. Study-wide context: Induction with anti-thymocyte globulin, then tacrolimus and steroids for three to four years, was given to all recipients.

Libraries were prepared by immunoSEQ multiplex PCR; TCRdb keeps only in-frame clonotypes and omits some of them. In the table there are more than 80,000 clones, about nine tenths of which are singletons. Findings and caveats of the study: The authors found GvH clones in recipient marrow, some appearing first in ileum or blood. Early post-transplant HvG declines were associated with peak circulating GvH clone levels.

The V and J ends lost 3 bases and 3 bases respectively, with 7 bases between them. The germline CDR1 and CDR2 sequences are LNHDA and SQIVND (reference sequence). This CDR3 contains 13 residues. Here the sequenced sample was unstimulated CD4+ T cells sorted from spleen or lymph node cells, taken before transplant. The chain carries TRBV19 and TRBJ2-3; D is unresolved. The TCR originated in a human donor who was the organ donor for an intestinal transplant. In DNA, the CDR3 is TGTGCCAGTAGTATCTCGCGTACAGATACGCAGTATTTT. It codes for CASSISRTDTQYF.